This T cell receptor beta chain is from a study of control samples from healthy donors and cancer patients. TCRdb's copy holds only in-frame clones and misses some; the assay was immunoSEQ multiplex PCR. Of roughly 6,900 clones listed, 82% are singletons. The V end lost 4 bases, the J end lost 5 bases, and 16 bases lay between the germline ends. The germline V gene encodes CDR1 SGHRS and CDR2 YFSETQ. This CDR3 comprises 15 residues. The sequence was collected from a man between 70 and 80 years old with lung cancer. Sequenced: PBMCs. The chain carries TRBV5-1 and TRBJ2-1; D call uncertain. The CDR3 is CASSLVTGVNNEQFF. The CDR3, as DNA: TGCGCCAGCAGCCTTGTGACTGGTGTCAACAATGAGCAGTTCTTC.